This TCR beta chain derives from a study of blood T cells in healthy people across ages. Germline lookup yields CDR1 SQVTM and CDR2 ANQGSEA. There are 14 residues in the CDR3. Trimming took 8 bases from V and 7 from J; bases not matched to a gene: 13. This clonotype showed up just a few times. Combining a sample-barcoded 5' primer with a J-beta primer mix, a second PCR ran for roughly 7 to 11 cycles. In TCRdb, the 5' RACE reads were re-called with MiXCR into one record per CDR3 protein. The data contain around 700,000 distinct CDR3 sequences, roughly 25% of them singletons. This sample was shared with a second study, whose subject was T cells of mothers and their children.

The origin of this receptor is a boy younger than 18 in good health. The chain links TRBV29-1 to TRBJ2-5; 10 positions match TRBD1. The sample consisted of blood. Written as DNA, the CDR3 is TGCAGCCTAGGGGACAGGGGCCCCCATGGGACCCAGTACTTC. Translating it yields CSLGDRGPHGTQYF.